This is a list of T cell receptor beta chains from one sample in a study of CD8 T cells in ankylosing spondylitis. TCRdb processed the 5' RACE reads anew with MiXCR; each CDR3 protein has one entry. This repertoire shows tens of thousands of distinct CDR3 sequences, 5.3% found once; its top ten account for over 2%. Sequenced sample: blood, either unsorted or a sorted T cell fraction (not recorded which). The source is a male donor with ankylosing spondylitis or in good health (not recorded which). CDR3s include the opening cysteine and the closing phenylalanine or tryptophan. D genes are given only for firm matches. Size tells how often a clone was seen (once, few, many) or the class of an expanded clone, and some rows leave it out.

TRBV6-2/TRBV6-3	TRBJ2-7	.	many	TGTGCCAGCACCTACGGGTCTAAGCCCTACGAGCAGTACTTC	CASTYGSKPYEQYF
TRBV20-1	TRBJ1-5	TRBD1	many	TGCAGTGCAATTACTGGACAGGGAAGTCCTAATCAGCCCCAGCATTTT	CSAITGQGSPNQPQHF
TRBV20-1	TRBJ2-7	.	many	TGCAGTGCCCGGGACAACAAAGCCTACGAGCAGTACTTC	CSARDNKAYEQYF
TRBV5-1	TRBJ2-5	.	many	TGCGCCAGCAGCCAGGAACCGGGGGTATCGAAAGAGACCCAGTACTTC	CASSQEPGVSKETQYF
TRBV20-1	TRBJ2-1	TRBD2	few	TGCAGTGCTCCCCAGGCCGCGGGGGGGTCTTTAAATGAGCAGTTCTTC	CSAPQAAGGSLNEQFF
TRBV12-3/TRBV12-4	TRBJ1-1	.	many	TGTGCCAGCAGGCGGGACACCTCGAACACTGAAGCTTTCTTT	CASRRDTSNTEAFF
TRBV3-1	TRBJ1-6	.	many	TGTGCCAGCAGCCAAGCCGGGTCGTCTTCCGGGCCCCTCCACTTT	CASSQAGSSSGPLHF
TRBV9	TRBJ1-1	TRBD1	many	TGTGCCAGCAGCGTAGAACAGGGGGGAAGGAACACTGAAGCTTTCTTT	CASSVEQGGRNTEAFF
TRBV18	TRBJ2-1	.	.	TGTGCCAGCTCACTGAGAGAAATCAGCTACAATGAGCAGTTCTTC	CASSLREISYNEQFF
TRBV6-4	TRBJ1-5	.	many	TGTGCCAGCAGTGAGGGAAGCAATCAGCCCCAGCATTTT	CASSEGSNQPQHF
TRBV5-1	TRBJ2-2	TRBD1	many	TGCGCCAGCAGCTTGACCCCCCTCGGACAGGTGAACACCGGGGAGCTGTTTTTT	CASSLTPLGQVNTGELFF
TRBV28	TRBJ2-3	.	many	TGTGCCAGTCCGGGGAGAGAAGGGACAGATACGCAGTATTTT	CASPGREGTDTQYF
TRBV5-1	TRBJ2-2	.	many	TGCGCCAGCAGCTTGGTCGTGCGTGGGTACACCGGGGAGCTGTTTTTT	CASSLVVRGYTGELFF
TRBV20-1	TRBJ2-7	.	many	TGCAGTGCTAGAGGGTCCCTCAAAGAGCAGTACTTC	CSARGSLKEQYF
TRBV4-3	TRBJ2-7	TRBD2	many	TGCGCCAGCAGCCATGGACTAGCGGGGGTCTACGAGCAGTACTTC	CASSHGLAGVYEQYF
TRBV12-3/TRBV12-4	TRBJ2-7	TRBD1	few	TGTACCAGCAGAACTGGGACAGGGGGCTACGAGCAGTACTTC	CTSRTGTGGYEQYF
TRBV4-3	TRBJ2-7	TRBD2	many	TGCGCCAGCAGCCAAGGCGGACGGGGGGGTTACGAGCAGTACTTC	CASSQGGRGGYEQYF
TRBV20-1	TRBJ2-5	TRBD2	many	TGCAGTGCTAGAGAACCGAGCGGGGGGGTTGGGACCCAGTACTTC	CSAREPSGGVGTQYF
TRBV20-1	TRBJ1-1	.	many	TGCAGTGCCAGAGACGGGACACCGAACACTGAAGCTTTCTTT	CSARDGTPNTEAFF
TRBV2	TRBJ2-3	.	many	TGTGCCAGCAGTGGTCGGGCACACACAGATACGCAGTATTTT	CASSGRAHTDTQYF
TRBV19	TRBJ1-1	.	many	TGTGCCAGTAGTATAGGGGGGGGGACTGTGAACACTGAAGCTTTCTTT	CASSIGGGTVNTEAFF
TRBV28	TRBJ1-1	.	many	TGTGCCAGCAGTTTGGTGTCTGAAGCTTTCTTT	CASSLVSEAFF
TRBV20-1	TRBJ1-6	.	many	TGCAGTGCTAGAGCTGAGGCTCTAAGGGGAGGGGATAATTCACCCCTCCACTTT	CSARAEALRGGDNSPLHF
TRBV5-1	TRBJ2-7	TRBD1	many	TGCGCCAGCAGCCCCTTCTTTTCCACAGGGGGTGAATCCTACGAGCAGTACTTC	CASSPFFSTGGESYEQYF
TRBV12-3/TRBV12-4	TRBJ2-2	TRBD2	many	TGTGCCAGCAGTTGGACTAGCGGGGGGCCCGGGGAGCTGTTTTTT	CASSWTSGGPGELFF
TRBV2	TRBJ1-2	.	many	TGTGCCAGCAGCCGGACAGCCGGCGATGGCTACACCTTC	CASSRTAGDGYTF
TRBV5-1	TRBJ2-3	.	many	TGCGCCAGCAGCTCTTCGAGGGGCGGCACAGATACGCAGTATTTT	CASSSSRGGTDTQYF
TRBV20-1	TRBJ2-1	TRBD2	many	TGCAGTGCTAGGGGGGGTCTAGCGGGGGTTTATGAGCAGTTCTTC	CSARGGLAGVYEQFF
TRBV20-1	TRBJ2-5	.	many	TGCAGTGCTCAAGCGCCCAGCTCAGAGACCCAGTACTTC	CSAQAPSSETQYF
TRBV20-1	TRBJ2-4	.	many	TGCAGTGCTAGACGACAAGGCCAAAACATTCAGTACTTC	CSARRQGQNIQYF
TRBV3-1	TRBJ1-3	.	many	TGTGCCAGCAGCCAAGATTGGAGGGTGGGTGGAAACACCATATATTTT	CASSQDWRVGGNTIYF
TRBV29-1	TRBJ2-7	TRBD2	many	TGCAGCGTTGAACTAGCGGGGGGGCGATGGGGCGAGCAGTACTTC	CSVELAGGRWGEQYF
TRBV5-1	TRBJ2-3	.	.	TGCGCCAGCAGCTTGGATCCGGGGGGCCATCGGCCGCAGTATTTT	CASSLDPGGHRPQYF
TRBV12-3/TRBV12-4	TRBJ1-6	.	many	TGTGCCAGCAGTTCAGGGGCTAGAGGGTCACCCCTCCACTTT	CASSSGARGSPLHF
TRBV25-1	TRBJ1-1	.	many	TGTGCCACCGCCTCGGGGGTATCAACCGCTTTCTTT	CATASGVSTAFF
TRBV6-1	TRBJ2-2	.	many	TGTGCCAGCAGTCCCGGCCGGACACCGAACACCGGGGAGCTGTTTTTT	CASSPGRTPNTGELFF
TRBV7-9	TRBJ1-2	.	many	TGTGCCAGCAGCTTAGCGCTGGAGAACTATGGCTACACCTTC	CASSLALENYGYTF
TRBV12-3/TRBV12-4	TRBJ1-2	.	many	TGTGCCAGCAGTGCAGGGCTCCCATATGGCTACACCTTC	CASSAGLPYGYTF
TRBV20-1	TRBJ2-3	.	many	TGCAGTGCTAGAGATCAAGGGGCTGATACGCAGTATTTT	CSARDQGADTQYF
TRBV10-3	TRBJ2-1	.	many	TGTGCCATCAGTTTACAGGGAGATGAGCAGTTCTTC	CAISLQGDEQFF
TRBV28	TRBJ2-7	.	many	TGTGCCAGCAGTATAGGGGGTGCAGGGTTAAAGTCGGTCGAGCAGTACTTC	CASSIGGAGLKSVEQYF
TRBV7-9	TRBJ2-1	TRBD1	.	TGTGCCAGCAGCTTTCCGGACAGGGGGCTGGATGAGCAGTTCTTC	CASSFPDRGLDEQFF
TRBV5-1	TRBJ2-5	.	many	TGCGCCAGCAGCTCTGACAGGAATCAAGAGACCCAGTACTTC	CASSSDRNQETQYF
TRBV20-1	TRBJ1-1	TRBD1	many	TGCAGTGCTAGATGGTCCGGGACAGGGTTAACTGAAGCTTTCTTT	CSARWSGTGLTEAFF
TRBV25-1	TRBJ2-6	.	few	TGTGCCAGCAGTGAGGACCCTGGGGCCAACGTCCTGACTTTC	CASSEDPGANVLTF
TRBV7-2	TRBJ2-5	.	.	TGTGCCAGCAGCTTAGCGAGGCCAGGGAAGGAGACCCAGTACTTC	CASSLARPGKETQYF